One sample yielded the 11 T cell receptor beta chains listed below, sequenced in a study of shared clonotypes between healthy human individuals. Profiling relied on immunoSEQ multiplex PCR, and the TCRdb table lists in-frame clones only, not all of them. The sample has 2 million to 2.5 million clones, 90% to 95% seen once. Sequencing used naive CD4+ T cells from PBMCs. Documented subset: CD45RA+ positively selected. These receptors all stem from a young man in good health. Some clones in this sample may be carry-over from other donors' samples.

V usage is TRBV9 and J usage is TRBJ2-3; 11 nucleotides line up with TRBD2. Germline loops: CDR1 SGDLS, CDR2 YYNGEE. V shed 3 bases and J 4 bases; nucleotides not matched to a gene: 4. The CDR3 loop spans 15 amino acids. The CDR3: CASSALAGAADTQYF. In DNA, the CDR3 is TGTGCCAGCAGCGCACTAGCGGGAGCGGCAGATACGCAGTATTTT.

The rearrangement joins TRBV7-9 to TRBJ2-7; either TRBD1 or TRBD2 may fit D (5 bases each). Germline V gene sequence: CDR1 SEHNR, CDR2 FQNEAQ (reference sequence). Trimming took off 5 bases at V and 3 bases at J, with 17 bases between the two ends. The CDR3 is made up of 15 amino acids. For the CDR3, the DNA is TGTGCCAGCAGCCCGAGGGACGGACGATACTACGAGCAGTACTTC. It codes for CASSPRDGRYYEQYF.

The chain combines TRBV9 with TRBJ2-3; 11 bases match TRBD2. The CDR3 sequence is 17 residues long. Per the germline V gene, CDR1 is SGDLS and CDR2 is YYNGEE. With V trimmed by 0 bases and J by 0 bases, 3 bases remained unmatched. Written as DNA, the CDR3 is TGTGCCAGCAGCGTAGCGACTAGCGGGGCTAGCACAGATACGCAGTATTTT. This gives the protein CASSVATSGASTDTQYF.

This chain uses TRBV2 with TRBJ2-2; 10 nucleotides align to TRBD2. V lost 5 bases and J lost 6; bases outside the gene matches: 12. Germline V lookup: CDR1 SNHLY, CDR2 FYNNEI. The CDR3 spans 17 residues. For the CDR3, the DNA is TGTGCCAGCAGTAACAACAGGGGGAGCGGGAGGGCCGGGGAGCTGTTTTTT. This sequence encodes CASSNNRGSGRAGELFF.

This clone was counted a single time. The CDR3 nucleotides read TGCGCCAGCAGCGCGGGACTAGCGGGCTTCTACAATGAGCAGTTCTTC. Its translation is CASSAGLAGFYNEQFF. The chain joins TRBV5-1 to TRBJ2-1, with TRBD2 identical over 12 bases. CDR1 SGHRS and CDR2 YFSETQ come from the germline V gene. V lost 4 bases to trimming and J lost 3 bases; unmatched junction nucleotides: 5. This CDR3 has 16 residues. Full variable domain (rest looked up from reference TRBV5-1 and TRBJ2-1): KAGVTQTPRYLIKTRGQQVTLSCSPISGHRSVSWYQQTPGQGLQFLFEYFSETQRNKGNFPGRFSGRQFSNSRSEMNVSTLELGDSALYLCASSAGLAGFYNEQFFGPGTRLTVL.

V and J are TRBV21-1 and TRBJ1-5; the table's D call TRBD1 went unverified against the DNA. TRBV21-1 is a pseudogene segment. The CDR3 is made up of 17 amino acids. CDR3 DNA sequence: TGTGCCAGCAAAGGTTCGGAGGGGGCATTTAGCAATCAGCCCCAGCATTTT. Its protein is CASKGSEGAFSNQPQHF.

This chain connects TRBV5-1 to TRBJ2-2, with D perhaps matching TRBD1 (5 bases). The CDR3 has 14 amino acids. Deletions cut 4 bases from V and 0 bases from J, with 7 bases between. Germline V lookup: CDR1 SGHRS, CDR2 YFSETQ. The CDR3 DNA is TGCGCCAGCAGCGTGGACACGAACACCGGGGAGCTGTTTTTT. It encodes CASSVDTNTGELFF. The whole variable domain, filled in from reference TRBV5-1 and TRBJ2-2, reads KAGVTQTPRYLIKTRGQQVTLSCSPISGHRSVSWYQQTPGQGLQFLFEYFSETQRNKGNFPGRFSGRQFSNSRSEMNVSTLELGDSALYLCASSVDTNTGELFFGEGSRLTVL.

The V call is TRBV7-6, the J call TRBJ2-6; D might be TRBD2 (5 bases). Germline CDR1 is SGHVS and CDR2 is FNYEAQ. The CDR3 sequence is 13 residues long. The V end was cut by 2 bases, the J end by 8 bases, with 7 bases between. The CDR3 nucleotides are TGTGCCAGCAGCTTAACGGGGACCAACGTCCTGACTTTC. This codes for CASSLTGTNVLTF.

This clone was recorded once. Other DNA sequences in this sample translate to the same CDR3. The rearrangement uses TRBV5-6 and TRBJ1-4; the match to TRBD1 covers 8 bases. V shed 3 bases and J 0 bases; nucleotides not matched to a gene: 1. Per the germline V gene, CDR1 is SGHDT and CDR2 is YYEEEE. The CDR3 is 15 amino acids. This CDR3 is CASSSTGATNEKLFF. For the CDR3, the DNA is TGTGCCAGCAGCTCGACAGGGGCAACTAATGAAAAACTGTTTTTT.

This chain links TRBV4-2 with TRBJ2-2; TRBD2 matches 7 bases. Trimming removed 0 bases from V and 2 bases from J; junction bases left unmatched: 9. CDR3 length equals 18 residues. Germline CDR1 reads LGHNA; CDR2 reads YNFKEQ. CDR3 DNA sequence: TGTGCCAGCAGCCAAGAAGTAAGGCTAGCGGATAACACCGGGGAGCTGTTTTTT. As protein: CASSQEVRLADNTGELFF.

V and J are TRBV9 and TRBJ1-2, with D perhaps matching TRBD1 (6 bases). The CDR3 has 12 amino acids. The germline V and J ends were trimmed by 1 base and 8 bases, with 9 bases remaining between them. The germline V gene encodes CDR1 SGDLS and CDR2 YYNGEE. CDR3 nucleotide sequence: TGTGCCAGCAGCGTACGAGGGGGAGGCTACACCTTC. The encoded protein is CASSVRGGGYTF. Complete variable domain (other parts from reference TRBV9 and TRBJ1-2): DSGVTQTPKHLITATGQRVTLRCSPRSGDLSVYWYQQSLDQGLQFLIQYYNGEERAKGNILERFSAQQFPDLHSELNLSSLELGDSALYFCASSVRGGGYTFGSGTRLTVV.